This TCR beta chain was captured in a study of shared clonotypes between healthy human individuals. Sequencing used immunoSEQ multiplex PCR; TCRdb keeps in-frame clones, though not all of them. Of 2.5 million or so clones in the sample, over 85% were seen once. As concerns this clone: No antigen is known for it.

Study-level results: Larger estimated richness was generally recorded for naive subsets relative to memory subsets.

Trimming removed 4 bases at V and 1 base at J, with 8 bases between. This CDR3 region has 14 residues. Germline CDR1 SEHNR, CDR2 FQNEAQ (reference sequence). The sample consisted of naive CD4+ T cells sorted from blood. Subset specified: CD45RA+ positively selected. The chain is built from TRBV7-9 and TRBJ1-5; D is ambiguous. This clonotype was sampled from a young man in good health. This CDR3 reads CASSYLGSNQPQHF. The CDR3 DNA is TGTGCCAGCAGCTACCTAGGGAGCAATCAGCCCCAGCATTTT.